This T cell receptor (beta chain) appears in the sequencing data of a study of blood T cells in healthy people across ages. At least ten counts were recorded for this clonotype. Its antigen remains unidentified. Primers used in a second PCR of roughly 6 to 11 cycles were a sample-barcoded 5' primer and a J-beta primer mix. TCRdb processed the 5' RACE reads anew with MiXCR; each CDR3 protein has one entry. Counted here are 650,000 to 1,000,000 distinct CDR3 sequences, under 40% occurring once; the ten biggest clones make up 13%. There were healthy Caucasian individuals from Russia, aged 6 to 90, serving as donors. Per the germline V gene, CDR1 is SGDLS and CDR2 is YYNGEE. The CDR3 is made up of 15 amino acids. With 0 bases clipped from V and 7 bases from J, the junction kept 7 bases outside the gene matches. Study outcomes and limitations: Conclusively comparing naive with antigen-experienced cells was impossible with unsorted PBMCs. Naive CD4+ cell counts and diversity both ran higher in long-lived than in aged donors.

The sequence came from a man between 18 and 29 years old in good health. The sample consisted of blood. The rearrangement joins TRBV9 to TRBJ2-1; TRBD2 agrees at 7 bases. The CDR3 nucleotides are TGTGCCAGCAGCGTAGAGGGAGCGGGGATTAATGAGCAGTTCTTC. Protein product: CASSVEGAGINEQFF.